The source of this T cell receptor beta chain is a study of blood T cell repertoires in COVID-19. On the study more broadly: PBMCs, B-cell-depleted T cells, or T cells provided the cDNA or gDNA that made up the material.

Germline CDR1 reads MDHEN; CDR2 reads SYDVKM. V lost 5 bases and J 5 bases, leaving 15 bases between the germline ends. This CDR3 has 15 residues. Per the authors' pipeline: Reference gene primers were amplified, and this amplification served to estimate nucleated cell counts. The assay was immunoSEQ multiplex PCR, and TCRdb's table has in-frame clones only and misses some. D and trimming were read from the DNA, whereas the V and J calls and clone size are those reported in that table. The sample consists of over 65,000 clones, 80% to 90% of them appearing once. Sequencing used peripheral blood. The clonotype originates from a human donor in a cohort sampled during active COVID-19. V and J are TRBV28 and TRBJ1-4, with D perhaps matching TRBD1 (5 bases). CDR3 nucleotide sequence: TGTGCCAGCAGTGCCCCGGGGACTGCGAATGAAAAACTGTTTTTT. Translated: CASSAPGTANEKLFF. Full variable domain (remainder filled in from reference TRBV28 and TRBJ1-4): DVKVTQSSRYLVKRTGEKVFLECVQDMDHENMFWYRQDPGLGLRLIYFSYDVKMKEKGDIPEGYSVSREKKERFSLILESASTNQTSMYLCASSAPGTANEKLFFGSGTQLSVL.